Listed below are T cell receptor beta chains from one sample, sequenced in a study of blood T cell repertoires in COVID-19. TCRdb's table, derived via immunoSEQ multiplex PCR, lists solely in-frame clones and lacks some. In the table there are fewer than 250,000 clones, 65% to 90% of which are singletons. Source material: peripheral blood. These receptor sequences come from a man in his fifties or sixties with COVID-19, enrolled during active disease. CDR3s include the opening cysteine and the closing phenylalanine or tryptophan. A D gene is named only where the DNA matches it firmly. Only some rows state a clone size, as once, few, many or a class for expanded clones.

TRBV5-1	once	TRBJ1-1	-	CASSLENTGNTEAFF	TGCGCCAGCAGCTTGGAGAACACAGGGAACACTGAAGCTTTCTTT
TRBV5-1	few	TRBJ1-5	-	CASSLGTGERPQHF	TGCGCCAGCAGCTTGGGTACGGGGGAACGGCCCCAGCATTTT
TRBV5-1	-	TRBJ2-1	-	CASSLEGSPSSYNEQFF	TGCGCCAGCAGCTTGGAGGGGTCCCCCAGCTCCTACAATGAGCAGTTCTTC
TRBV7-2	-	TRBJ1-1	TRBD1	CASSLAPRPWTGGNTEAFF	TGTGCCAGCAGCTTAGCCCCTAGACCCTGGACAGGGGGGAACACTGAAGCTTTCTTT
TRBV19	-	TRBJ1-1	-	CASSITSGLMNTEAFF	TGTGCCAGTAGTATAACGTCAGGGCTCATGAACACTGAAGCTTTCTTT
TRBV27	-	TRBJ1-1	TRBD1	CASSLRTGGGNTEAFF	TGTGCCAGCAGTCTCAGGACAGGGGGAGGGAACACTGAAGCTTTCTTT
TRBV27	-	TRBJ2-3	-	CASSTYPRGRGGRGTDTQYF	TGTGCCAGCAGTACGTACCCCCGGGGGAGGGGGGGCCGAGGCACAGATACGCAGTATTTT
TRBV11-2	-	TRBJ1-1	-	CASSLMNTEAFF	TGTGCCAGCAGCCTTATGAACACTGAAGCTTTCTTT
TRBV5-1	-	TRBJ1-2	-	CASSFDGDYGYTF	TGCGCCAGCAGCTTTGACGGGGACTATGGCTACACCTTC
TRBV5-1	-	TRBJ2-2	TRBD1	CASSLQGYTGELFF	TGCGCCAGCAGCTTACAGGGGTACACCGGGGAGCTGTTTTTT
TRBV9	-	TRBJ2-7	TRBD2	CASSVGSSGSSEQYF	TGTGCCAGCAGCGTAGGTTCCAGCGGGAGTAGTGAGCAGTACTTC
TRBV2	-	TRBJ1-1	TRBD1	CASSSSRGRNTEAFF	TGTGCCAGCAGCAGTTCCAGGGGGCGGAACACTGAAGCTTTCTTT
TRBV10-3	few	TRBJ2-7	TRBD2	CAIRALTSRGQREQYF	TGTGCCATCAGGGCCTTGACTAGCCGGGGTCAGCGCGAGCAGTACTTC
TRBV2	-	TRBJ2-3	-	CASSEAGGAADTQYF	TGTGCCAGCAGTGAAGCTGGGGGGGCAGCGGATACGCAGTATTTT
TRBV19	-	TRBJ2-3	-	CASPQGTDTQYF	TGTGCCAGCCCTCAGGGAACAGATACGCAGTATTTT
TRBV6-5	-	TRBJ1-1	TRBD1	CASSLDRVRTEAFF	TGTGCCAGCAGTTTAGACAGGGTGAGGACTGAAGCTTTCTTT
TRBV27	-	TRBJ2-5	TRBD1	CASRRTGGVETQYF	TGTGCCAGCAGACGGACAGGGGGCGTAGAGACCCAGTACTTC
TRBV27	-	TRBJ1-4	-	CASSKLRDEKLFF	TGTGCCAGCTCAAAGTTACGGGATGAAAAACTGTTTTTT
TRBV4-3	once	TRBJ2-2	TRBD1	CASSRDRVDTGELFF	TGCGCCAGCAGCCGGGACAGGGTAGACACCGGGGAGCTGTTTTTT
TRBV18	-	TRBJ2-2	TRBD2	CASSPLGAGETGELFF	TGTGCCAGCTCACCACTCGGGGCGGGAGAAACCGGGGAGCTGTTTTTT
TRBV12-3/TRBV12-4	-	TRBJ2-7	-	CASSPGSYEQYF	TGTGCCAGCAGCCCGGGTTCCTACGAGCAGTACTTC
TRBV3-1/TRBV3-2	-	TRBJ2-7	-	CASSQYLDYEQYF	TGTGCCAGCAGCCAATACTTAGATTACGAGCAGTACTTC
TRBV28	few	TRBJ2-7	TRBD2	CASSFMAGGVYEQYF	TGTGCCAGCAGTTTTATGGCGGGGGGCGTCTACGAGCAGTACTTC
TRBV27	-	TRBJ2-7	TRBD2	CASSLWGGTLSGEQYF	TGTGCCAGCAGTTTATGGGGGGGTACGTTATCGGGAGAGCAGTACTTC
TRBV5-1	-	TRBJ2-1	-	CASSLAGEGYNEQFF	TGCGCCAGCAGCTTGGCGGGCGAGGGTTACAATGAGCAGTTCTTC
TRBV12-3/TRBV12-4	-	TRBJ2-2	-	CASRPTAGELFF	TGTGCCAGCAGACCAACGGCCGGGGAGCTGTTTTTT
TRBV7-9	-	TRBJ2-1	-	CASMEGPWAYNEQFF	TGTGCCAGCATGGAGGGCCCCTGGGCCTACAATGAGCAGTTCTTC
TRBV6-5	-	TRBJ2-2	-	CASSPTVGRTGELFF	TGTGCCAGTAGTCCTACGGTGGGGCGAACCGGGGAGCTGTTTTTT
TRBV9	few	TRBJ1-5	-	CASSPGHSNQPQHF	TGTGCCAGCAGCCCCGGACATAGCAATCAGCCCCAGCATTTT
TRBV3-1/TRBV3-2	few	TRBJ2-2	-	CASSPSANTGELFF	TGTGCCAGCAGCCCGTCCGCGAACACCGGGGAGCTGTTTTTT